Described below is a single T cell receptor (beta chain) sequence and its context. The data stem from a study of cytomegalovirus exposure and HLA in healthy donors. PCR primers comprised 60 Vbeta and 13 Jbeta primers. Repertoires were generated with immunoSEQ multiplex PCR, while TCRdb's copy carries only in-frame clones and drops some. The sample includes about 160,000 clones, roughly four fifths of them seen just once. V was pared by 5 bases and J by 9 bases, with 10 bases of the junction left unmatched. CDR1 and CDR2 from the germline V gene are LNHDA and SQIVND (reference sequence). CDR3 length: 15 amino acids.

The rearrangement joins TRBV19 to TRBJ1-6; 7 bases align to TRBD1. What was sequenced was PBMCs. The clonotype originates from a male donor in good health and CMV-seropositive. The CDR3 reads CASSPQIDRASPLHF. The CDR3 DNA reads TGTGCCAGTAGTCCCCAGATCGACAGGGCTTCACCCCTCCACTTT. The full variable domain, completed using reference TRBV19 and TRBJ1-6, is DGGITQSPKYLFRKEGQNVTLSCEQNLNHDAMYWYRQDPGQGLRLIYYSQIVNDFQKGDIAEGYSVSREKKESFPLTVTSAQKNPTAFYLCASSPQIDRASPLHFGNGTRLTVT.